Below are 19 T cell receptor beta chains sequenced from a single sample in a study of PD-L1 blockade in urothelial cancer. The repertoire was sequenced with immunoSEQ multiplex PCR; TCRdb's copy has only in-frame clones and lacks some. The data hold some 15,000 clones, with roughly 90% observed a single time. The starting material was PBMCs, obtained around atezolizumab (anti-PD-L1) treatment. These receptor sequences come from a man aged 70-80 years with urothelial cancer.

Written as DNA, the CDR3 is TGCGCCAGCAGTCCCAGGGGGTCGGCCTACAATGAGCAGTTCTTC. This gives the protein CASSPRGSAYNEQFF. This sequence joins TRBV10-1 and TRBJ2-1; 7 bases are a match to TRBD1. This CDR3 spans 15 amino acids. Per the germline V gene, CDR1 is WNHNN and CDR2 is SYGVQD (reference sequence). V dropped 5 bases and J dropped 2; count of bases not matched to a gene: 6.

This chain links TRBV5-6 with TRBJ1-1; no clear D. Germline CDR1 reads SGHDT; CDR2 reads YYEEEE. This CDR3 has 13 residues. Trimming took off 1 base at V and 4 bases at J, with 8 bases between the two ends. CDR3 coding DNA: TGTGCCAGCAGCTTGATTCGGGGCACTGAAGCTTTCTTT. Translated, it gives CASSLIRGTEAFF. Combining the CDR3 with reference TRBV5-6 and TRBJ1-1 gives the whole variable domain DAGVTQSPTHLIKTRGQQVTLRCSPKSGHDTVSWYQQALGQGPQFIFQYYEEEERQRGNFPDRFSGHQFPNYSSELNVNALLLGDSALYLCASSLIRGTEAFFGQGTRLTVV.

The chain joins TRBV9 to TRBJ1-1; D perhaps matches TRBD1 (6 bases). V shed 4 bases and J shed 7 bases, with 20 bases lying between them. Looked up from germline, CDR1 is SGDLS and CDR2 is YYNGEE. The length of the CDR3 is 15 residues. CDR3 region: CASSPRGGSDSEAFF. CDR3 bases: TGTGCCAGCAGCCCACGCGGGGGGTCGGACAGTGAAGCTTTCTTT.

V gene TRBV18 combines with J gene TRBJ1-1; 9 bases align to TRBD1. The CDR3 has 13 amino acids. Germline V gives CDR1 KGHSH, CDR2 LQKENI. V lost 5 bases, J lost 8 bases, and 6 bases stayed unmatched. CDR3 residues: CASSIDRGGEAFF. The CDR3 nucleotides read TGTGCCAGCTCAATTGACAGGGGGGGAGAAGCTTTCTTT.

The chain combines TRBV4-1 with TRBJ1-5, with 12 bases lining up with TRBD1. The CDR3 runs to 16 residues. Trimming cost V 3 bases and J 6 bases; bases outside gene matches: 6. In germline, CDR1 is MGHRA, CDR2 YSYEKL. CDR3 coding DNA: TGCGCCAGCAGCCAGTCCGGGACAGGGGGCATTCAGCCCCAGCATTTT. Its protein is CASSQSGTGGIQPQHF.

This clone was detected only once. This chain connects TRBV11-2 to TRBJ1-3, with TRBD1 matching over 7 bases. The junction had 4 bases not matched to a gene; V was cut back by 2 bases and J by 3 bases. This CDR3 contains 15 residues. The germline V gene encodes CDR1 SGHAT and CDR2 FQNNGV. CDR3 in DNA: TGTGCCAGCAGCTTAAGGGACAGCCATGGAAACACCATATATTTT. It yields the protein CASSLRDSHGNTIYF.

The chain combines TRBV11-2 with TRBJ2-3, with D perhaps TRBD1 (5 bases). Trimming removed 4 bases from V and 7 bases from J, with 18 bases in between. CDR3 length: 15 amino acids. Per the germline V gene, CDR1 is SGHAT and CDR2 is FQNNGV. CDR3 sequence: CASSSVGVLTHTQYF. The CDR3 nucleotides are TGTGCCAGCAGCTCAGTAGGGGTTCTGACGCATACGCAGTATTTT.

V and J are TRBV7-7 and TRBJ2-7, with TRBD2 as a possible D gene (6 bases). Trimming cost V 0 bases and J 0 bases, with 9 bases left between them. This CDR3 spans 15 amino acids. Germline V gene sequence: CDR1 SSHAT, CDR2 FNYEAQ (reference sequence). The CDR3 DNA reads TGTGCCAGCAGCTTAGCGGCGGGGTCCTCCTACGAGCAGTACTTC. Its translation: CASSLAAGSSYEQYF.

The chain carries TRBV7-9 and TRBJ2-2; 8 bases align to TRBD2. Losses at the gene ends were 5 bases for V and 4 bases for J; bases not matched to a gene: 9. Germline V gene data show CDR1 as SEHNR and CDR2 as FQNEAQ (reference sequence). This CDR3 has 16 amino acids. CDR3 DNA sequence: TGTGCCAGCAGCCCCCGGGGGGGGCAAGGCACCGGGGAGCTGTTTTTT. This codes for CASSPRGGQGTGELFF.

This chain joins TRBV6-5 and TRBJ2-3; 9 bases match TRBD2. The CDR3 has 15 amino acids. Looked up from germline, CDR1 is MNHEY and CDR2 is SVGAGI. V gave up 2 bases and J gave up 4 bases; unmatched junction bases: 4. The DNA of the CDR3 is TGTGCCAGCAGTTACGAGCGGGGGGTTGCAGATACGCAGTATTTT. This encodes CASSYERGVADTQYF.

A word on this clone: Its ends do not fully match the called genes, so a read error is possible. This sequence joins TRBV27 and TRBJ1-3; D is uncertain. The CDR3 has 14 residues. CDR1 and CDR2 (germline): MNHEY, SMNVEV (reference sequence). DNA of the CDR3: TGTGCCAGCAGTATCGGGTTCAGTGGAGACACCATATATTTT. Protein product: CASSIGFSGDTIYF.

This clone came up a few times. The chain combines TRBV19 with TRBJ1-1; TRBD1 might be the D (5 bases). The CDR3 is made up of 13 amino acids. Germline loops: CDR1 LNHDA, CDR2 SQIVND (reference sequence). V gave up 6 bases and J gave up 7 bases, with 15 bases separating them. CDR3 in amino acids: CASSKDSRVEAFF. CDR3 DNA sequence: TGTGCCAGTAGCAAAGACAGCAGGGTTGAAGCTTTCTTT.

The chain recombines TRBV5-1 with TRBJ1-5; D gene unclear. Germline CDR1 reads SGHRS; CDR2 reads YFSETQ. The CDR3 has 15 residues. V lost 4 bases to trimming and J lost 3 bases, with 14 bases between them. The CDR3 here is CASSALGGDNQPQHF. CDR3 nucleotide sequence: TGCGCCAGCAGCGCACTTGGAGGAGACAATCAGCCCCAGCATTTT. Looking up the rest from reference TRBV5-1 and TRBJ1-5 gives the full variable domain: KAGVTQTPRYLIKTRGQQVTLSCSPISGHRSVSWYQQTPGQGLQFLFEYFSETQRNKGNFPGRFSGRQFSNSRSEMNVSTLELGDSALYLCASSALGGDNQPQHFGDGTRLSIL.

This clone was seen only once. The V and J genes are TRBV6-5 and TRBJ1-3; D uncertain. CDR1 is MNHEY, CDR2 SVGAGI, per germline. V lost 6 bases and J 4 bases, leaving 13 bases between the germline ends. The CDR3 contains 14 residues. CDR3 DNA: TGTGCCAGCAGATCTTTGACAAAAGGAAACACCATATATTTT. Translated, it gives CASRSLTKGNTIYF.

The chain links TRBV10-3 to TRBJ1-2; D remains ambiguous. V lost 11 bases to trimming and J lost 4 bases, with 17 bases between them. This CDR3 spans 13 amino acids. Per the germline V gene, CDR1 is ENHRY and CDR2 is SYGVKD. CDR3 bases: TGTGCCTTGAGTGGAGTCTCTGGCTATGGCTACACCTTC. Translating gives CALSGVSGYGYTF.

In this sample, this clone turned up once. The chain has TRBV27 and TRBJ1-1, with D possibly TRBD1 on 6 matching bases. CDR1 and CDR2 (germline): MNHEY, SMNVEV (reference sequence). This CDR3 has 15 amino acids. V was cut by 0 bases and J by 4 bases, with 12 bases left in between. As DNA, the CDR3 is TGTGCCAGCAGTTTATCGAGGGGGGGGGTCACTGAAGCTTTCTTT. It codes for CASSLSRGGVTEAFF.

The chain recombines TRBV28 with TRBJ2-1, with 9 bases fitting TRBD2. V shed 5 bases and J 4 bases; nucleotides not matched to a gene: 3. This CDR3 is 14 amino acids long. The germline V gene has CDR1 MDHEN and CDR2 SYDVKM. The CDR3 coding sequence is TGTGCCAGCAGTCGTAGCGGGAGTTACAATGAGCAGTTCTTC. Translated, it gives CASSRSGSYNEQFF.

CDR3 region: CASRRYRLGGQPQHF. The CDR3 bases are TGTGCCAGCAGACGCTATCGTTTGGGGGGGCAGCCCCAGCATTTT. The chain combines TRBV14 with TRBJ1-5; TRBD1 is a possible D gene (5 bases). Trimming cost V 6 bases and J 7 bases, with 19 bases left between them. This CDR3 region has 15 residues. The V gene's germline CDR1 is SGHDN and CDR2 FVKESK.

The chain has TRBV2 and TRBJ2-1, with D perhaps matching TRBD2 (5 bases). V was clipped by 6 bases and J by 0 bases, with 15 bases between them. Germline V gene sequence: CDR1 SNHLY, CDR2 FYNNEI. This CDR3 has 16 residues. The CDR3 protein is CASRVSGLSSYNEQFF. The DNA of the CDR3 is TGTGCCAGCAGGGTATCGGGGTTAAGCTCCTACAATGAGCAGTTCTTC.